Presented here are 5 T cell receptor beta chains from one specimen sequenced in a study of T cells after yellow fever vaccination. TCRdb reanalysed the 5' RACE reads using MiXCR and keeps one entry per CDR3 protein. Among approximately 34,000 distinct CDR3 sequences listed, 6.6% were seen once. Specimen: PBMCs, either bulk or a sorted T-cell subset (CD4+, CD8+, memory, or dextramer-sorted; not recorded which), collected on the day of the first yellow fever vaccination. The receptors here all came from a man younger than 30 who received the YFV17D yellow fever vaccine.

This clonotype was seen ten or more times. The chain couples TRBV20-1 to TRBJ2-5; 11 bases are shared with TRBD2. Unmatched junction bases numbered 1, after V lost 3 bases and J lost 4 bases. The CDR3 is 13 residues long. Germline V CDR1 and CDR2: DFQATT, SNEGSKA (reference sequence). The CDR3 loop is CSARTSGAETQYF. The CDR3 coding sequence is TGCAGTGCTAGGACTAGCGGGGCAGAGACCCAGTACTTC.

This clonotype was seen repeatedly, ten times or more. The chain recombines TRBV4-1 with TRBJ1-1; D possibly corresponds to TRBD1 (5 bases). The CDR3 runs to 17 residues. CDR1 is MGHRA, CDR2 YSYEKL, per germline. V was cut by 3 bases and J by 3 bases, with 20 bases left in between. CDR3 loop: CASSHRGKTAEDTEAFF. The CDR3 DNA is TGCGCCAGCAGCCACCGGGGGAAGACGGCAGAGGACACTGAAGCTTTCTTT.

This clonotype appeared many times. This chain uses TRBV3-1 with TRBJ2-3, with 8 bases lining up with TRBD1. The CDR3 spans 14 residues. With 5 bases clipped from V and 1 base from J, the junction kept 2 bases outside the gene matches. The germline V gene has CDR1 LGHDT and CDR2 YNNKEL (reference sequence). The chain's CDR3 is CASSRDRRTDTQYF. The DNA for the CDR3 is TGTGCCAGCAGCAGGGACAGGCGCACAGATACGCAGTATTTT.

J is TRBJ1-3 and V is TRBV12-3 or TRBV12-4, with D uncertain. V lost 4 bases and J 6 bases, leaving 19 bases between the germline ends. The CDR3 is 16 residues long. CDR3 nucleotides: TGTGCCAGCAGTTCGGGTCGGGGATTTGGCCTAAACACCATATATTTT. Its protein is CASSSGRGFGLNTIYF.

The chain employs TRBV27 and TRBJ2-2; D is undetermined. V gave up 5 bases and J gave up 0 bases, with 10 bases separating them. The CDR3 totals 15 residues. Germline V lookup: CDR1 MNHEY, CDR2 SMNVEV (reference sequence). CDR3 DNA sequence: TGTGCCAGCAGTACCAATGGGCCGAACACCGGGGAGCTGTTTTTT. Translation gives CASSTNGPNTGELFF.